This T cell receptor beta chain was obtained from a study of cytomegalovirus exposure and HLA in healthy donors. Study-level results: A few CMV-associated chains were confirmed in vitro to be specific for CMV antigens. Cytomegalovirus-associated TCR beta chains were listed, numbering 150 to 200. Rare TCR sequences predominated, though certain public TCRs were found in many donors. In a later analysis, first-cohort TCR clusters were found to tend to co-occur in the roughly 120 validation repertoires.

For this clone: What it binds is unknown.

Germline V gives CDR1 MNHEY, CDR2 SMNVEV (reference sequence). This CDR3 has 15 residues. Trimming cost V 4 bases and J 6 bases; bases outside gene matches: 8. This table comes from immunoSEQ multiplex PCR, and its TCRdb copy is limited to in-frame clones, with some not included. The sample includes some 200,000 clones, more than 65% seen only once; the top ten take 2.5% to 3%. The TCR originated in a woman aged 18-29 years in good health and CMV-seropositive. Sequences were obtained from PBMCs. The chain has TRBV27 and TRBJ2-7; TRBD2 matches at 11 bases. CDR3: CASSYRLAGGFEQYF. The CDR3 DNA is TGTGCCAGCAGTTATCGGCTAGCGGGGGGCTTCGAGCAGTACTTC.